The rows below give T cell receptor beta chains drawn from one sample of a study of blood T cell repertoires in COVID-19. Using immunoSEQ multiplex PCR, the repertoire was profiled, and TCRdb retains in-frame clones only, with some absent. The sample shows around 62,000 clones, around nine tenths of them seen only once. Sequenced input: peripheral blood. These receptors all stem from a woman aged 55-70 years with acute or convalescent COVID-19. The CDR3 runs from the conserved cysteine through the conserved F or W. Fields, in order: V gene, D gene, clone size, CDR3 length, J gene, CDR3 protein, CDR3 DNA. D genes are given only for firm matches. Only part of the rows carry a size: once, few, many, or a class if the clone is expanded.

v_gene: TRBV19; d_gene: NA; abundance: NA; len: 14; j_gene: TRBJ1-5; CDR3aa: CASSTLRFHQPQHF; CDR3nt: TGTGCCAGTAGTACCCTTCGTTTTCATCAGCCCCAGCATTTT
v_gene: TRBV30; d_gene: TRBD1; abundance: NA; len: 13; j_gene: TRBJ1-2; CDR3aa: CAWGKQGAGGYTF; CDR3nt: TGTGCCTGGGGTAAACAGGGGGCCGGTGGCTACACCTTC
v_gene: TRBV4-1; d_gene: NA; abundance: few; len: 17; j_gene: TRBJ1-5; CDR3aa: CASSQDAAARRNQPQHF; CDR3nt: TGCGCCAGCAGCCAAGATGCGGCGGCCAGGAGGAATCAGCCCCAGCATTTT
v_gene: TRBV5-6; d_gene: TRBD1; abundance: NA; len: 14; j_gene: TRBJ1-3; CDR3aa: CASSPRGPGNTIYF; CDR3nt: TGTGCCAGCAGCCCCAGGGGGCCTGGAAACACCATATATTTT
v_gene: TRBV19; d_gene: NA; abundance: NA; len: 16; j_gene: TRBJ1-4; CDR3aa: CASSILRRENNEKLFF; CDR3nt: TGTGCCAGTAGTATCCTTCGTCGGGAGAATAATGAAAAACTGTTTTTT
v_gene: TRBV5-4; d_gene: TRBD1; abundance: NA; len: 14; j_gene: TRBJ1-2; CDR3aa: CASNLKGALKGYTF; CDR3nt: TGTGCCAGCAACCTTAAGGGGGCGCTAAAAGGCTACACCTTC
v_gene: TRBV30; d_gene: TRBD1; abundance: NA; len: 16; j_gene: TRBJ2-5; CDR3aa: CAWAVRGQGVQETQYF; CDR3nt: TGTGCCTGGGCGGTGCGGGGACAGGGGGTCCAAGAGACCCAGTACTTC
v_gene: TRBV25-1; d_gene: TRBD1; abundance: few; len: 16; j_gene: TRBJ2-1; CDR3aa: CASSGVVGDRAHEQFF; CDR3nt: TGTGCCAGCAGTGGAGTTGTGGGAGACAGGGCACATGAGCAGTTCTTC
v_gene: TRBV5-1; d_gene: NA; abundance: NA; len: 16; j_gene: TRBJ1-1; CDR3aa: CASSDGSRNMNTEAFF; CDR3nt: TGCGCCAGCAGCGACGGGAGCCGGAACATGAACACTGAAGCTTTCTTT
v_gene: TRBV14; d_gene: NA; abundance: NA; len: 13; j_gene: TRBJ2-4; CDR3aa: CASSLQGSGIQYF; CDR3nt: TGTGCCAGCAGCCTTCAGGGGTCGGGCATTCAGTACTTC
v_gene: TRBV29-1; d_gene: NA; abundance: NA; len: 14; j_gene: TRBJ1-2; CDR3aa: CSVRAGVGNYGYTF; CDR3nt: TGCAGCGTTCGGGCAGGGGTCGGGAACTATGGCTACACCTTC
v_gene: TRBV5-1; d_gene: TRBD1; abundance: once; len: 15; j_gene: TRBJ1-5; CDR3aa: CASSLAGQGHQPQHF; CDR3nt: TGCGCCAGCAGCTTGGCGGGACAGGGTCATCAGCCCCAGCATTTT
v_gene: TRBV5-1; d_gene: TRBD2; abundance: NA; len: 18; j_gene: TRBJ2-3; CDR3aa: CASSFGLAGGTSTDTQYF; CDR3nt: TGCGCCAGCAGCTTCGGGCTAGCGGGGGGAACGAGCACAGATACGCAGTATTTT